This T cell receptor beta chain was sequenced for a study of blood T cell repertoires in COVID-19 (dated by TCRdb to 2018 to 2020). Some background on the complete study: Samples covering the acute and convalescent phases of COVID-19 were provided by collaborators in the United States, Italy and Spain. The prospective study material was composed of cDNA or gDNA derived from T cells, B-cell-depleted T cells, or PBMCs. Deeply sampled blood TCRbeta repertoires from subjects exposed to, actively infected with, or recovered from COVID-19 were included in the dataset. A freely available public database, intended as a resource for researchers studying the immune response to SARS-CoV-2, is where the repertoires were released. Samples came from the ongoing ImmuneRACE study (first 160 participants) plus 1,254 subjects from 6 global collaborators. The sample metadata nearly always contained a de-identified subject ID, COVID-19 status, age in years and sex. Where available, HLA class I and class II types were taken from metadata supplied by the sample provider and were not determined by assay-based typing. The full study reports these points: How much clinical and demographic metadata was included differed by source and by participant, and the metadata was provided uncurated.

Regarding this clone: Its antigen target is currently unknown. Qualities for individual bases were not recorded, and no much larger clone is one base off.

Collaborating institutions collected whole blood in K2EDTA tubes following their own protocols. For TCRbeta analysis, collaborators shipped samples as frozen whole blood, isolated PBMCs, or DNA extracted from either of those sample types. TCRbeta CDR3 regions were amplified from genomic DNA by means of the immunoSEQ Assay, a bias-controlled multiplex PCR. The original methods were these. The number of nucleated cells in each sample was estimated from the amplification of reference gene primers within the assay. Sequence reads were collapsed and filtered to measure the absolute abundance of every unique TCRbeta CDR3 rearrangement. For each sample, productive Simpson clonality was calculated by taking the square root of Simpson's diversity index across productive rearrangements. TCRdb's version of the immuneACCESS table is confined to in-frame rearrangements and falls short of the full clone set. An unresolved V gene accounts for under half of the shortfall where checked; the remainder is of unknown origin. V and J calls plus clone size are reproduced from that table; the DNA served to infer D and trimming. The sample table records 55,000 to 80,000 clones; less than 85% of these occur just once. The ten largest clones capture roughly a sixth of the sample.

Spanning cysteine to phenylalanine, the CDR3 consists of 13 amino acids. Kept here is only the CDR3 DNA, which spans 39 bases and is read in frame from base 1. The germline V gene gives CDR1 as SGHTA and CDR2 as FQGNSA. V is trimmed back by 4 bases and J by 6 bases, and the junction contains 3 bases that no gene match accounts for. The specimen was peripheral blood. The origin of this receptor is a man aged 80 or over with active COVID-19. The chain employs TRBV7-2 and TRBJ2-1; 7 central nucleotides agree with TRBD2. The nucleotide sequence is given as TGTGCCAGCAGCTGGGGGGAGGGCAATGAGCAGTTCTTC. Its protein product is CASSWGEGNEQFF. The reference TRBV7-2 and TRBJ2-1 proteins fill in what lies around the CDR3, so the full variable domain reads GAGVSQSPSNKVTEKGKDVELRCDPISGHTALYWYRQSLGQGLEFLIYFQGNSAPDKSGLPSDRFSAERTGGSVSTLTIQRTQQEDSAVYLCASSWGEGNEQFFGPGTRLTVL.